Listed below are T cell receptor beta chains from one sample, sequenced in a study of T cells in Graves' hyperthyroidism and ophthalmopathy. TCRdb redid the calling of the multiplex PCR reads with MiXCR, one entry per CDR3 protein. The table shows some 350,000 distinct CDR3 sequences, with 15% to 18% occurring only once. The sequencing input was blood. These receptors were obtained from a woman aged 18-30 years with Graves' hyperthyroidism that later progressed to Graves' ophthalmopathy. CDR3s include the opening cysteine and the closing phenylalanine or tryptophan. The D gene is left open where the match is weak. Only part of the rows carry a size: once, few, many, or a class if the clone is expanded.

V	length	J	D	size	CDR3	DNA
TRBV28	15	TRBJ1-1	TRBD1	many	CAASLQGGGVTEAFF	TGTGCCGCAAGCCTCCAGGGGGGGGGGGTGACTGAAGCTTTCTTT
TRBV3-1	16	TRBJ1-2	.	few	CASSHFSGGPSYGYTF	TGTGCCAGCAGCCATTTTTCTGGGGGCCCCTCCTATGGCTACACCTTC
TRBV28	14	TRBJ2-7	.	many	CASSLSGRFNEQYF	TGTGCCAGCAGTTTATCAGGCCGGTTCAACGAGCAGTACTTC
TRBV20-1	16	TRBJ1-5	.	.	CSARAPGRAGLQPQHF	TGCAGTGCTAGAGCCCCGGGGAGGGCCGGCCTTCAGCCCCAGCATTTT
TRBV24-1	15	TRBJ2-5	.	.	CATSDYGSPQETQYF	TGTGCCACCAGTGATTATGGGAGTCCCCAAGAGACCCAGTACTTC
TRBV14	14	TRBJ1-1	.	many	CASSPETRTTEAFF	TGTGCCAGCAGCCCCGAGACACGGACGACTGAAGCTTTCTTT
TRBV2	17	TRBJ2-7	.	many	CASSERGTDLGLYEQYF	TGTGCCAGCAGTGAAAGGGGCACGGACCTGGGGCTATACGAGCAGTACTTC
TRBV5-1	14	TRBJ2-7	.	many	CASSPTVGSGEQYF	TGCGCCAGCAGCCCAACGGTGGGGTCAGGCGAGCAGTACTTC
TRBV9	14	TRBJ1-1	TRBD1	many	CASSTRDSDTEAFF	TGTGCCAGCAGCACCCGGGACAGCGACACTGAAGCTTTCTTT
TRBV27	18	TRBJ2-7	TRBD2	many	CASSFLRPLAVSSYEQYF	TGTGCCAGCAGTTTTCTCCGACCCCTAGCGGTGAGCTCCTACGAGCAGTACTTC
TRBV2	13	TRBJ1-5	.	many	CASSGRANQPQHF	TGTGCCAGCAGCGGACGGGCAAATCAGCCCCAGCATTTT
TRBV5-1	14	TRBJ1-1	.	many	CASSQGHPGTEAFF	TGCGCCAGCAGCCAGGGACACCCTGGGACTGAAGCTTTCTTT
TRBV27	18	TRBJ2-6	TRBD1	few	CASSLSGQGASGANVLTF	TGTGCCAGCAGCCTTTCAGGACAGGGAGCGTCTGGGGCCAACGTCCTGACTTTC
TRBV2	16	TRBJ1-2	.	.	CASSGGGTGRNYGYTF	TGTGCCAGCAGTGGGGGGGGAACAGGGCGCAACTATGGCTACACCTTC
TRBV7-2	14	TRBJ2-1	.	.	CASSLILVPDEQFF	TGTGCCAGCAGCCTAATACTAGTTCCCGATGAGCAGTTCTTC
TRBV28	12	TRBJ2-1	TRBD2	.	CATGGGDNEQFF	TGTGCCACGGGAGGGGGGGACAATGAGCAGTTCTTC
TRBV7-9	13	TRBJ1-2	.	many	CASSLPGVYGYTF	TGTGCCAGCAGCTTACCTGGGGTCTATGGCTACACCTTC
TRBV5-1	15	TRBJ1-6	TRBD1	many	CASSSRQGGDSPLHF	TGCGCCAGCAGCTCAAGACAGGGTGGCGATTCACCCCTCCACTTT
TRBV3-1	15	TRBJ1-2	.	many	CASSQVRVAGYGYTF	TGTGCCAGCAGCCAAGTAAGGGTTGCGGGCTATGGCTACACCTTC
TRBV7-9	12	TRBJ2-7	.	many	CASSSLHYEQYF	TGTGCCAGCAGCTCCCTGCACTACGAGCAGTACTTC
TRBV7-9	15	TRBJ2-5	.	many	CASSLAETRSETQYF	TGTGCCAGCAGCTTAGCCGAGACTAGAAGCGAGACCCAGTACTTC
TRBV7-9	12	TRBJ2-7	.	.	CASSSDGLKQYF	TGTGCCAGCAGCTCTGACGGCCTAAAGCAGTACTTC
TRBV5-8	15	TRBJ2-1	.	few	CASSLAPGANNEQFF	TGTGCCAGCAGCTTGGCTCCGGGCGCAAACAATGAGCAGTTCTTC
TRBV4-1	16	TRBJ2-2	.	.	CASSRTGLAFTGELFF	TGCGCCAGCAGCCGCACAGGGCTAGCGTTCACCGGGGAGCTGTTTTTT
TRBV5-8	17	TRBJ1-6	.	.	CASSLGDRSSYNSPLHF	TGTGCCAGCAGCTTGGGCGACCGAAGCTCCTATAATTCACCCCTCCACTTT
TRBV27	17	TRBJ2-7	TRBD2	many	CASSPGTSGILSYEQYF	TGTGCCAGCAGTCCGGGGACTAGCGGTATACTTTCCTACGAGCAGTACTTC
TRBV20-1	15	TRBJ2-5	.	few	CSADIEQGPQETQYF	TGCAGTGCGGACATTGAACAGGGACCCCAAGAGACCCAGTACTTC
TRBV2	14	TRBJ2-4	.	many	CASSPPWGENIQYF	TGTGCCAGCAGTCCCCCTTGGGGGGAAAACATTCAGTACTTC
TRBV25-1	19	TRBJ2-5	.	few	CASSGLGHHPRGLQETQYF	TGTGCCAGCAGTGGGTTGGGACACCATCCGAGGGGCTTACAAGAGACCCAGTACTTC
TRBV7-9	18	TRBJ1-2	TRBD1	many	CASSFNSGQGTPRRGYTF	TGTGCCAGCAGCTTCAACTCTGGACAGGGCACTCCCCGGCGGGGCTACACCTTC
TRBV19	16	TRBJ1-5	TRBD1	many	CASSYRDRGSNQPQHF	TGTGCCAGTAGTTACCGGGACAGGGGTAGCAATCAGCCCCAGCATTTT
TRBV12-3/TRBV12-4	14	TRBJ2-5	.	many	CASSSGGQEETQYF	TGTGCCAGCAGTTCCGGAGGGCAAGAAGAGACCCAGTACTTC
TRBV2	14	TRBJ2-1	TRBD1	many	CARSGTGPYNEQFF	TGTGCCAGATCCGGGACAGGCCCCTACAATGAGCAGTTCTTC
TRBV30	16	TRBJ1-1	.	many	CAWSMGLGLVNTEAFF	TGTGCCTGGTCGATGGGTCTGGGATTGGTGAACACTGAAGCTTTCTTT
TRBV19	16	TRBJ2-6	.	few	CASSYRGMSGANVLTF	TGTGCCAGTAGTTACCGGGGCATGTCTGGGGCCAACGTCCTGACTTTC
TRBV11-2	12	TRBJ2-1	.	.	CASSWAGGEQFF	TGTGCCAGCAGCTGGGCGGGCGGTGAGCAGTTCTTC
TRBV7-2	15	TRBJ1-6	.	many	CASSLEWQDYSPLHF	TGTGCCAGCAGCTTAGAGTGGCAAGATTATTCACCCCTCCACTTT
TRBV6-5	14	TRBJ2-3	.	few	CASSYSGQPDTQYF	TGTGCCAGCAGTTACTCCGGACAGCCAGATACGCAGTATTTT
TRBV9	15	TRBJ1-1	TRBD1	many	CASSPGQAINTEAFF	TGTGCCAGCAGCCCAGGACAGGCGATTAACACTGAAGCTTTCTTT
TRBV9	13	TRBJ2-5	.	few	CASSVEAQETQYF	TGTGCCAGCAGCGTAGAAGCGCAAGAGACCCAGTACTTC
TRBV19	16	TRBJ1-4	TRBD1	few	CASSTQTTGTGEKLFF	TGTGCCAGTAGTACCCAGACGACAGGGACCGGGGAAAAACTGTTTTTT
TRBV27	13	TRBJ2-2	.	many	CASSLSKIGELFF	TGTGCCAGCAGTTTATCGAAAATCGGGGAGCTGTTTTTT
TRBV20-1	17	TRBJ2-3	.	many	CSAKSSSTTSGTDTQYF	TGCAGTGCTAAATCGTCCTCCACTACCTCCGGCACAGATACGCAGTATTTT
TRBV7-6	13	TRBJ2-3	.	many	CASSLATRDTQYF	TGTGCCAGCAGCTTAGCGACCCGGGATACGCAGTATTTT
TRBV24-1	18	TRBJ2-2	TRBD2	.	CATSSLPRGGEGTGELFF	TGTGCCACCAGTTCCCTACCTCGGGGGGGCGAAGGCACCGGGGAGCTGTTTTTT
TRBV7-9	15	TRBJ2-7	.	many	CASSLGWTRTYEQYF	TGTGCCAGCAGCTTGGGATGGACGCGAACCTACGAGCAGTACTTC
TRBV9	15	TRBJ1-2	.	.	CASSRGGGQTYGYTF	TGTGCCAGCAGCAGGGGGGGGGGTCAGACCTATGGCTACACCTTC
TRBV5-1	16	TRBJ2-7	.	few	CASSLASRLAPYEQYF	TGCGCCAGCAGCTTGGCCTCAAGGCTAGCGCCCTACGAGCAGTACTTC
TRBV20-1	15	TRBJ1-4	.	.	CSARPGGGGEEKLFF	TGCAGTGCTAGGCCGGGGGGAGGGGGAGAAGAAAAACTGTTTTTT
TRBV6-2/TRBV6-3	14	TRBJ2-3	TRBD2	many	CASSPGLPTDTQYF	TGTGCCAGCAGTCCGGGACTACCAACAGATACGCAGTATTTT
TRBV30	16	TRBJ1-1	TRBD1	few	CAWSTSDRDLNTEAFF	TGTGCCTGGAGTACATCGGACAGGGACTTGAACACTGAAGCTTTCTTT
TRBV4-1	17	TRBJ2-7	TRBD1	.	CASSQQLPTGEPYEQYF	TGCGCCAGCAGCCAGCAACTTCCAACAGGGGAACCCTACGAGCAGTACTTC
TRBV20-1	13	TRBJ2-5	.	many	CSALTGGAETQYF	TGCAGTGCACTAACAGGGGGGGCAGAGACCCAGTACTTC
TRBV27	15	TRBJ1-1	.	.	CASSLSYNLNTEAFF	TGTGCCAGCAGTTTATCGTACAACTTGAACACTGAAGCTTTCTTT
TRBV5-1	17	TRBJ2-7	.	many	CASSLAHFGTDYDEQYF	TGCGCCAGCAGCTTGGCACATTTCGGGACTGACTACGACGAGCAGTACTTC
TRBV29-1	13	TRBJ1-2	.	.	CSVSRAFGYGYTF	TGCAGCGTAAGCAGGGCCTTCGGCTATGGCTACACCTTC
TRBV6-1	15	TRBJ1-3	.	.	CASIGGASRGNTIYF	TGTGCCAGCATAGGGGGGGCTTCGCGTGGAAACACCATATATTTT
TRBV4-1	18	TRBJ1-2	TRBD1	.	CASSQDRRGQSRGYGYTF	TGCGCCAGCAGCCAAGATAGGAGGGGGCAGAGTAGGGGATATGGCTACACCTTC
TRBV6-1	14	TRBJ2-7	TRBD1	many	CASSYGTGAYEQYF	TGTGCCAGCAGTTATGGGACAGGAGCCTACGAGCAGTACTTC